This T cell receptor (beta chain) was captured in a study of blood T cell repertoires in COVID-19. Across the whole study: COVID-19 samples from acute and convalescent phases originated in the United States, Italy and Spain. T cells, B-cell-depleted T cells, or PBMCs supplied cDNA or gDNA.

Study members were between about 18 and 100 years old and lived in 24 US regions. Symptom resolution, clearance, or two negative PCRs marked donors in Cohort 3 as recovered. Measured with immunoSEQ multiplex PCR; TCRdb has only the in-frame clones, and not every one. The sample has hundreds of thousands of clones; about nine tenths are singletons. The CDR3 contains 16 residues. Germline V gives CDR1 SGHTA, CDR2 FQGNSA. V dropped 5 bases and J dropped 7; count of bases not matched to a gene: 15. The sequence came from a man aged 60-69 years who had recovered from COVID-19. The specimen was PBMCs or T cells enriched from blood (not recorded which). The V call is TRBV7-2, the J call TRBJ2-7; 9 bases are shared with TRBD2. This CDR3 is CASSKEGSGGTLEQYF. The CDR3 bases are TGTGCCAGCAGCAAAGAGGGTAGCGGGGGTACCCTGGAGCAGTACTTC.